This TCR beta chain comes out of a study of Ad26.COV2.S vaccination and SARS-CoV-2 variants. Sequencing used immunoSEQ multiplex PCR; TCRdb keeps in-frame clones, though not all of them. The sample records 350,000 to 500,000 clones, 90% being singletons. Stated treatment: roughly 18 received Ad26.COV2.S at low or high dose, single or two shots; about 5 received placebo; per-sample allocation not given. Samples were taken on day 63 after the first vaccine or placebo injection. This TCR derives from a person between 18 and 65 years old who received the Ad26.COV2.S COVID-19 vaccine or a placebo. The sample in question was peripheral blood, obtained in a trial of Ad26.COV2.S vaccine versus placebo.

DNA of the CDR3: TGTGCCAGCAGCGCGACAGGGAAAAGCTCCTACGAGCAGTACTTC. Residues: CASSATGKSSYEQYF. This chain joins TRBV9 and TRBJ2-7; 7 bases agree with TRBD1. Germline lookup yields CDR1 SGDLS and CDR2 YYNGEE. V lost 3 bases and J lost 0; bases outside the gene matches: 6. The CDR3 totals 15 residues.